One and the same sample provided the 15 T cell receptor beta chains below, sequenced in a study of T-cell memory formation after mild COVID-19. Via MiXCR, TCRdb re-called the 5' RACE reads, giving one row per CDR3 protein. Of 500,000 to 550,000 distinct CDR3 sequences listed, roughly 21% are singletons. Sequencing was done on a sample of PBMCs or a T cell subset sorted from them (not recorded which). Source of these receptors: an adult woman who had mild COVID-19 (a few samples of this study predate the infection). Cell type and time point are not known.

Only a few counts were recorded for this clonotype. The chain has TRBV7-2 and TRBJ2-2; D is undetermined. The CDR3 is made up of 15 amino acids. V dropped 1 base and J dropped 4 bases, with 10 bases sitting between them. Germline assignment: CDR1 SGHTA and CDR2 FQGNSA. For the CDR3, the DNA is TGTGCCAGCAGCTTAGTTCGGAAGAGCACCGGGGAGCTGTTTTTT. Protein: CASSLVRKSTGELFF.

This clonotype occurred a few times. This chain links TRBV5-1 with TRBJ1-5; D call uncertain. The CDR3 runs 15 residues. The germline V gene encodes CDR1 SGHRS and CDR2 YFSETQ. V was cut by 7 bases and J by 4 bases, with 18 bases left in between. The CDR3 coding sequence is TGCGCCAGCGGATCCCCCCACTTGGCGAATCAGCCCCAGCATTTT. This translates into CASGSPHLANQPQHF.

The CDR3 is CASRIPQGDEQFF. The DNA for the CDR3 is TGTGCCAGCAGGATACCACAGGGGGATGAGCAGTTCTTC. The rearrangement joins TRBV6-2 or TRBV6-3 to TRBJ2-1, with TRBD1 identical over 8 bases. The ends lost 6 bases at V and 8 bases at J; junction bases unmatched: 6. CDR1 is MNHEY and CDR2 is SVGEGT in the germline V gene. CDR3 size: 13 residues.

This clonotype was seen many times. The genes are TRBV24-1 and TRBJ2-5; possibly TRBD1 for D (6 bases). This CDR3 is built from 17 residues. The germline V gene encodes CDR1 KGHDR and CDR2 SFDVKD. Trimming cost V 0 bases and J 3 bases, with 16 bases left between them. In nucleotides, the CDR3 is TGTGCCACCAGTGATTTGCAGGATCAGGGGACGGAAGAGACCCAGTACTTC. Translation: CATSDLQDQGTEETQYF.

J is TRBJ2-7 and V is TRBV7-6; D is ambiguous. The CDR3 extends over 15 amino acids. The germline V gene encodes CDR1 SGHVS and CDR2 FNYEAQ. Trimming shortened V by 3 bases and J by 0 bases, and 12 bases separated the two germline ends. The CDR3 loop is CASSFGQSNSYEQYF. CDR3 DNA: TGTGCCAGCAGCTTTGGTCAGTCCAACTCCTACGAGCAGTACTTC.

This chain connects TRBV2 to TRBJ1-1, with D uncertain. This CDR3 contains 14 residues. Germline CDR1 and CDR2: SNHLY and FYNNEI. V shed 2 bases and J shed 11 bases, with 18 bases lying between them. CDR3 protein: CASSESRSARAAFF. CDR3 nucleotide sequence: TGTGCCAGCAGTGAATCCCGGTCGGCGAGGGCGGCTTTCTTT.

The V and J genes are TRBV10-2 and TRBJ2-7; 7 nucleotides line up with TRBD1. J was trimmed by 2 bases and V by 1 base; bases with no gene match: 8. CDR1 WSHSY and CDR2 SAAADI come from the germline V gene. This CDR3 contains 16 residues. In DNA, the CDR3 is TGCGCCAGCAGTGAGTGGGCCCCGACAGGGCCCTACGAGCAGTACTTC. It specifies CASSEWAPTGPYEQYF.

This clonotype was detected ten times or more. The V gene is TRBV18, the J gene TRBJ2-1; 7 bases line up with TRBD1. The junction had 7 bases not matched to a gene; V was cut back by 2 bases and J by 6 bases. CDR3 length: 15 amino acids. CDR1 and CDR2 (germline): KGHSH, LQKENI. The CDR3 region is CASSPFSTGVNEQFF. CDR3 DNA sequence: TGTGCCAGCTCACCATTCTCCACAGGGGTCAATGAGCAGTTCTTC.

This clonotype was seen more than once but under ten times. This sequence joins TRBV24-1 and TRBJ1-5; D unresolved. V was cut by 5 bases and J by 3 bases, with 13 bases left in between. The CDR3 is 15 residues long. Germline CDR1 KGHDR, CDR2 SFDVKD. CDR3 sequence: CATSAGDLSNQPQHF. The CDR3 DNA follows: TGTGCCACCAGTGCCGGGGATTTGTCCAATCAGCCCCAGCATTTT.

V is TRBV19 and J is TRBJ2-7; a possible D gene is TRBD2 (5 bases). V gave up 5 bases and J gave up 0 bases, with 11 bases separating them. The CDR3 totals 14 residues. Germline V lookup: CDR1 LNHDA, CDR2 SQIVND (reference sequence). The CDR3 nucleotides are TGTGCCAGTAGTTCGACGGGATCCTCCTACGAGCAGTACTTC. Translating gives CASSSTGSSYEQYF.

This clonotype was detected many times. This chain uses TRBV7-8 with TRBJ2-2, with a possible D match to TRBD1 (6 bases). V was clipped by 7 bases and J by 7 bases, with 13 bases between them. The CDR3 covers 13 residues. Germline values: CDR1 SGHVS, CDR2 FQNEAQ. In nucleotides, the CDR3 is TGTGCCAGCACCCTAAAGGGGGACGGGGAGCTGTTTTTT. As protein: CASTLKGDGELFF.

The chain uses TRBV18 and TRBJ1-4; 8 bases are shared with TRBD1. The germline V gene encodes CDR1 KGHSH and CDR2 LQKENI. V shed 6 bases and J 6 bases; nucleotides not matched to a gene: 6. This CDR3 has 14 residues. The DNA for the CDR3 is TGTGCCAGCTCGCGGACAGGGAGTGATGAAAAACTGTTTTTT. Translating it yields CASSRTGSDEKLFF. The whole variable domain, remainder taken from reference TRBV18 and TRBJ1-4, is NAGVMQNPRHLVRRRGQEARLRCSPMKGHSHVYWYRQLPEEGLKFMVYLQKENIIDESGMPKERFSAEFPKEGPSILRIQQVVRGDSAAYFCASSRTGSDEKLFFGSGTQLSVL.

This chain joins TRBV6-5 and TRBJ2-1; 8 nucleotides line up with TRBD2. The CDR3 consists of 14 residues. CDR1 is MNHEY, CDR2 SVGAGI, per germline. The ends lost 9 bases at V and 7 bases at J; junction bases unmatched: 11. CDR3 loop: CASQRGPLLNEQFF. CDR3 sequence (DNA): TGTGCCAGTCAGCGGGGGCCACTACTGAATGAGCAGTTCTTC.

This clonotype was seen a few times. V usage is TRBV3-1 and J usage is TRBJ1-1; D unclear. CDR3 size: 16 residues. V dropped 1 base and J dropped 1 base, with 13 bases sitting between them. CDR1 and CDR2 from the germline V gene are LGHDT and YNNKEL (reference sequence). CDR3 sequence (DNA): TGTGCCAGCAGCCAAGTTGGCCAGCCTGGGAACACTGAAGCTTTCTTT. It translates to CASSQVGQPGNTEAFF.

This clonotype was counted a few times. The chain's CDR3 is CAWSRGAQETQYF. In DNA, the CDR3 is TGTGCCTGGAGTAGGGGCGCACAAGAGACCCAGTACTTC. V gene TRBV30 combines with J gene TRBJ2-5, with D tentatively TRBD1 (5 bases). CDR3 length equals 13 residues. Germline V lookup: CDR1 GTSNPN, CDR2 SVGIG (reference sequence). V lost 2 bases and J lost 2, with 9 bases in between.